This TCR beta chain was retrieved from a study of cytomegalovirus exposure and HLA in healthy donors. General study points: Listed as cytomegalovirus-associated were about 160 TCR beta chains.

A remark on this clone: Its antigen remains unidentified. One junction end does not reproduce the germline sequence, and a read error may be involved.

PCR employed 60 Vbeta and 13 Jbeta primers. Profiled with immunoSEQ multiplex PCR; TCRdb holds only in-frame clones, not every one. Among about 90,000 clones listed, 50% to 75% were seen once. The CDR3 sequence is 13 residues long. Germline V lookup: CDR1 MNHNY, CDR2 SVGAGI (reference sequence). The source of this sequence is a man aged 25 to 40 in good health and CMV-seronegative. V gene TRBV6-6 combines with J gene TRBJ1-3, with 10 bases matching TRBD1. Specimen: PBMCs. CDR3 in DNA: TGTGCCGGCAGTAGGGACAGGGGTTACACCATATATTTT. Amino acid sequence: CAGSRDRGYTIYF.